The 4 T cell receptor beta chains below all came from one sample that was sequenced in a study of CD8+ T cells in alopecia areata. Following RNA extraction, reverse transcription yielded cDNA that acted as the sequencing template. TCRdb's table, derived via immunoSEQ multiplex PCR, lists solely in-frame clones and lacks some. The sample consists of about 200,000 clones, roughly 50% of them appearing once. Input material: CD8+ T cells sorted from blood. These receptors were taken from a human donor in good health.

The V call is TRBV2, the J call TRBJ2-7, with TRBD1 identical over 7 bases. Germline V gene sequence: CDR1 SNHLY, CDR2 FYNNEI. The CDR3 spans 10 residues. V was clipped by 8 bases and J by 6 bases; unmatched bases: 1. The DNA for the CDR3 is TGTGCCAGCGGGACAGTCGAGCAGTACTTC. It encodes CASGTVEQYF.

This clone was seen repeatedly, ten times or more. This chain links TRBV7-9 with TRBJ1-1; D not resolved. Trimming removed 1 base at V and 1 base at J, with 10 bases between. CDR1 is SEHNR and CDR2 is FQNEAQ in the germline V gene (reference sequence). This CDR3 has 15 amino acids. CDR3 DNA: TGTGCCAGCAGCTTAGGGTGGGCGGGGAACACTGAAGCTTTCTTT. Its translation is CASSLGWAGNTEAFF.

This sequence joins TRBV11-2 and TRBJ1-2; D is unresolved. With 5 bases removed from V and 8 bases from J, the gap between germline ends came to 9 bases. The CDR3 sequence is 11 residues long. The germline CDR1 and CDR2 sequences are SGHAT and FQNNGV. The CDR3 protein is CASSPGQGYTF. DNA for the CDR3: TGTGCCAGCAGCCCCGGCCAGGGCTACACCTTC.

The chain couples TRBV29-1 to TRBJ2-1, with D maybe TRBD1 (6 bases). The CDR3 sequence is 12 residues long. Germline values: CDR1 SQVTM, CDR2 ANQGSEA. V dropped 6 bases and J dropped 6 bases, with 12 bases sitting between them. DNA for the CDR3: TGCAGCGTCCAGGGGCGTCCCAATGAGCAGTTCTTC. The encoded protein is CSVQGRPNEQFF.